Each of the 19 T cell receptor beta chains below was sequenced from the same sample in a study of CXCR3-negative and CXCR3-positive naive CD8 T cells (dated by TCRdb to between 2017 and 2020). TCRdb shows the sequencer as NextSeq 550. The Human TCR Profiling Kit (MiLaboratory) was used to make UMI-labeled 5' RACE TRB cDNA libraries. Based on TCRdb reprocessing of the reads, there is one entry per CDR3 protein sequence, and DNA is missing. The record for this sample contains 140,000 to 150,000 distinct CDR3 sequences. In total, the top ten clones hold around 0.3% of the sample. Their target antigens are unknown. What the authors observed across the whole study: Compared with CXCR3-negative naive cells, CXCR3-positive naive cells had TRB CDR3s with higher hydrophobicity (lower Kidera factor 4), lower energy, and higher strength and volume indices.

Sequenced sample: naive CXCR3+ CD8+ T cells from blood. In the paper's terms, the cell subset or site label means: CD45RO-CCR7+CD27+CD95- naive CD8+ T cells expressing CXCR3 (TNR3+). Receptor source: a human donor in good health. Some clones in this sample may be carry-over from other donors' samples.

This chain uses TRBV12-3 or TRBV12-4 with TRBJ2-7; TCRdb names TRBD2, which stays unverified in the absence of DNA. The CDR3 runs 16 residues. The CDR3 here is CASSSGEGLRDYEQYF.

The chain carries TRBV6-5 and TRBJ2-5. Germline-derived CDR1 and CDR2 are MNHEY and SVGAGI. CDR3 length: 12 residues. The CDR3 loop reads CASSETKKTQYF.

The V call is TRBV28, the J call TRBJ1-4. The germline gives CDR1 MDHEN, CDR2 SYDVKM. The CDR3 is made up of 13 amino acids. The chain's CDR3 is CASSLLMNEKLFF.

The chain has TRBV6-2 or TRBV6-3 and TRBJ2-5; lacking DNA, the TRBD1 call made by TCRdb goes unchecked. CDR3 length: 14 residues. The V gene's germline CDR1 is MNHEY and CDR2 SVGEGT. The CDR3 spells CASSSWTDQETQYF.

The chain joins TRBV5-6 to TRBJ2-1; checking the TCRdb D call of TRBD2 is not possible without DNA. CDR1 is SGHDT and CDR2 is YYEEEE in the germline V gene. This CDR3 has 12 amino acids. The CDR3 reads CASSPGGLDQFF.

This CDR3 is CASSLGQINEKLFF. J is TRBJ1-4 and V is TRBV5-5; absent DNA, TCRdb's TRBD1 call cannot be checked. CDR1 is SGHKS, CDR2 YYEKEE, per germline (reference sequence). The CDR3 runs 14 residues. Looking up the rest from reference TRBV5-5 and TRBJ1-4 gives the full variable domain: DAGVTQSPTHLIKTRGQQVTLRCSPISGHKSVSWYQQVLGQGPQFIFQYYEKEERGRGNFPDRFSARQFPNYSSELNVNALLLGDSALYLCASSLGQINEKLFFGSGTQLSVL.

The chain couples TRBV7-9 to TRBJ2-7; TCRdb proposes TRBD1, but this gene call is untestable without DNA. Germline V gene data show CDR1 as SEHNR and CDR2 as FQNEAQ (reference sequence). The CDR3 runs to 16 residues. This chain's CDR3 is CASSPKGGTWTYEQYF.

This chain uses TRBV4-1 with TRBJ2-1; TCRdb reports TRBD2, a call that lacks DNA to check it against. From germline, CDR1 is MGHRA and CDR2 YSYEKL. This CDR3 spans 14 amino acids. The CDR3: CASSPGQLYNEQFF.

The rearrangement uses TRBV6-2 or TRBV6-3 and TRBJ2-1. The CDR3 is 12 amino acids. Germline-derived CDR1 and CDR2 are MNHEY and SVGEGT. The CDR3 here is CASTSTYEEQFF.

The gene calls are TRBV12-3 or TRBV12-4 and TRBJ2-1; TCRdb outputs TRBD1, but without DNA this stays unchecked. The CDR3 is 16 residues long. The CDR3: CASSFKSQGATSEQFF.

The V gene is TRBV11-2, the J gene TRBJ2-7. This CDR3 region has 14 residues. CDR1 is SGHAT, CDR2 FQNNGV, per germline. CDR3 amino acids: CASSLDRISYEQYF. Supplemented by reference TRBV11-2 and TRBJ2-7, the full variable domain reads EAGVAQSPRYKIIEKRQSVAFWCNPISGHATLYWYQQILGQGPKLLIQFQNNGVVDDSQLPKDRFSAERLKGVDSTLKIQPAKLEDSAVYLCASSLDRISYEQYFGPGTRLTVT.

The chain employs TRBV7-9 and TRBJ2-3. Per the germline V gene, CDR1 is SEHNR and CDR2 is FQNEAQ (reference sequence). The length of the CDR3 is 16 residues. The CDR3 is CASSQMVRTSTDTQYF.

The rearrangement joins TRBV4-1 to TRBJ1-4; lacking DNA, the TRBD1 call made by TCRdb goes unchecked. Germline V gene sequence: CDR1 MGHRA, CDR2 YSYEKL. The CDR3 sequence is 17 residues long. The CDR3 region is CASSPPVRGPPNEKLFF.

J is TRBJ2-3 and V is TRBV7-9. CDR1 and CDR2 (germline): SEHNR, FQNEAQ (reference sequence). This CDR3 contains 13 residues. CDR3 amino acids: CASSLDGTDTQYF.

The CDR3 loop reads CASSSPGQYNSPLHF. The rearrangement joins TRBV7-9 to TRBJ1-6; the D call from TCRdb, TRBD1, cannot be confirmed without DNA. Looked up from germline, CDR1 is SEHNR and CDR2 is FQNEAQ (reference sequence). The CDR3 sequence is 15 residues long.

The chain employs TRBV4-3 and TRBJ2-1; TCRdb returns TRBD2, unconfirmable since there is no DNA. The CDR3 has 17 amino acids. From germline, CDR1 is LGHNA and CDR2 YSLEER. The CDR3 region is CASSPFGVAGGREEQFF.

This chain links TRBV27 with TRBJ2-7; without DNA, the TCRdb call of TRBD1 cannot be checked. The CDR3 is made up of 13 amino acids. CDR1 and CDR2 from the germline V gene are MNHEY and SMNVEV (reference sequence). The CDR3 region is CASSGTGPYEQYF.

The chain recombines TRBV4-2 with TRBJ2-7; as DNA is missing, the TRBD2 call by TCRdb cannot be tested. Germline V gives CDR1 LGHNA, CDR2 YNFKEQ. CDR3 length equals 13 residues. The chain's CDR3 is CASSTSGGYEQYF.

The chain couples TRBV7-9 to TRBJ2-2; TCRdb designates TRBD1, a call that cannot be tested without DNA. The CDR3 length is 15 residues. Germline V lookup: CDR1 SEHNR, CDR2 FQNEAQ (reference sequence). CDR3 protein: CASGDSSRDTGELFF. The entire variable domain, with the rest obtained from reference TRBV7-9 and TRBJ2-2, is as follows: DTGVSQNPRHKITKRGQNVTFRCDPISEHNRLYWYRQTLGQGPEFLTYFQNEAQLEKSRLLSDRFSAERPKGSFSTLEIQRTEQGDSAMYLCASGDSSRDTGELFFGEGSRLTVL.